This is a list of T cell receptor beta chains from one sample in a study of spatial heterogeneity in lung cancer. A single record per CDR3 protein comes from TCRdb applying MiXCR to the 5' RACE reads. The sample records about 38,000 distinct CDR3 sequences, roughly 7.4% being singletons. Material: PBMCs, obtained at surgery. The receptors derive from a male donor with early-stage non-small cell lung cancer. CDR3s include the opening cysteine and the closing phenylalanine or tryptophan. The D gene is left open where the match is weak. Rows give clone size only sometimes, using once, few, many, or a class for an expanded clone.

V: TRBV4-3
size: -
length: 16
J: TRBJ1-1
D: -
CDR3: CASSQRLEGGTTEAFF
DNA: TGCGCCAGCAGCCAAAGGTTGGAGGGGGGTACCACTGAAGCTTTCTTT

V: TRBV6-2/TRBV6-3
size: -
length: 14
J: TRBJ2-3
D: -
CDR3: CASSYNAGTDTQYF
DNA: TGTGCCAGCAGTTACAACGCGGGCACAGATACGCAGTATTTT

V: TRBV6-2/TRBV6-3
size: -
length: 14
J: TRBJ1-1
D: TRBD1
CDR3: CASTQRVAGGEAFF
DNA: TGTGCCAGCACCCAGAGGGTCGCAGGGGGTGAAGCTTTCTTT

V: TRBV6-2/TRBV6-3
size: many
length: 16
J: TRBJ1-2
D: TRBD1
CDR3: CASSYSGDRSSWGYTF
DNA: TGTGCCAGCAGTTACTCGGGGGACAGATCGTCTTGGGGCTACACCTTC

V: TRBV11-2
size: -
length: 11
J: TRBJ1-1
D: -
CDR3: CASSGGRRAFF
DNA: TGTGCCAGCAGTGGGGGCAGAAGAGCTTTCTTT

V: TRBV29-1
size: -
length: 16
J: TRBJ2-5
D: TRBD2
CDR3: CSVEYTSGGVQETQYF
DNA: TGCAGCGTTGAGTATACTAGCGGGGGAGTCCAAGAGACCCAGTACTTC

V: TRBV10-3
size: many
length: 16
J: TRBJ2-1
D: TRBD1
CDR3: CAISEPGQGAGDEQFF
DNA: TGTGCCATCAGTGAGCCCGGGCAGGGGGCCGGCGATGAGCAGTTCTTC

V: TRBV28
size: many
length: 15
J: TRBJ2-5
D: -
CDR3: CASSFGDRISQTQYF
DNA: TGTGCCAGCAGTTTTGGGGACCGGATCTCTCAGACCCAGTACTTC

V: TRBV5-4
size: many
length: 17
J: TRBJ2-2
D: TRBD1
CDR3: CASSKTPGQTNTGELFF
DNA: TGTGCCAGCAGCAAAACACCGGGACAGACGAACACCGGGGAGCTGTTTTTT

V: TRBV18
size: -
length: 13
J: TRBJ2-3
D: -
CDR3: CASSPGRGDTQYF
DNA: TGTGCCAGCTCACCGGGAAGGGGAGATACGCAGTATTTT

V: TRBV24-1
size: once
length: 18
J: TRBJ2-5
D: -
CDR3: CATSDSLRRDRIQETQYF
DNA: TGTGCCACCAGTGATTCCCTTAGACGAGACAGGATCCAAGAGACCCAGTACTTC

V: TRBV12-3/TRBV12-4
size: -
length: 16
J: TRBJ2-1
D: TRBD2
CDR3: CASSTGLAGTYNEQFF
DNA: TGTGCCAGCAGTACGGGACTAGCGGGTACCTACAATGAGCAGTTCTTC

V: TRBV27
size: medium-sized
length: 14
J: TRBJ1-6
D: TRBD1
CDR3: CASRVGQGLTPLHF
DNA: TGTGCCAGCAGGGTTGGACAGGGGTTGACACCCCTCCACTTT

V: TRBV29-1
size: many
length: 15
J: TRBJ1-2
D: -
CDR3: CSADLRDTIGYGYTF
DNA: TGCAGCGCCGACCTTAGGGACACTATCGGCTATGGCTACACCTTC

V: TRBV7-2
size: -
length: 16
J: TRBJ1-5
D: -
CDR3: CASSLLNTGGNQPQHF
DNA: TGTGCCAGCAGCTTATTAAACACAGGAGGCAATCAGCCCCAGCATTTT

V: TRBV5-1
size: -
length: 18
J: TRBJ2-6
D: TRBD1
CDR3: CASSPPRQGPSGANVLTF
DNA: TGCGCCAGCAGCCCCCCCCGACAGGGCCCCTCTGGGGCCAACGTCCTGACTTTC

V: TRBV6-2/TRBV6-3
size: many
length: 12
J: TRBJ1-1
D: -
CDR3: CASSYWQGKAFF
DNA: TGTGCCAGCAGTTACTGGCAGGGTAAAGCTTTCTTT

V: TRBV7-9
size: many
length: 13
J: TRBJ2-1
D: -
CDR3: CASSFTSSVGQFF
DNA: TGTGCCAGCAGCTTTACTAGTTCGGTGGGGCAGTTCTTC

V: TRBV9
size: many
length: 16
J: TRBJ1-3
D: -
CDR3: CASSVGGPTSGNTIYF
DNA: TGTGCCAGCAGCGTAGGAGGACCGACCTCTGGAAACACCATATATTTT

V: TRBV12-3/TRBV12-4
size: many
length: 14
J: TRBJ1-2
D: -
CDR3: CASSPFSTNYGYTF
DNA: TGTGCCAGCAGCCCTTTTTCGACTAACTATGGCTACACCTTC

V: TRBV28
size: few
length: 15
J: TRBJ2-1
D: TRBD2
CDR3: CATRGAGGVYNEQFF
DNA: TGTGCCACGCGAGGAGCGGGGGGGGTATACAATGAGCAGTTCTTC

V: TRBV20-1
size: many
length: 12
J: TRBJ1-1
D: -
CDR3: CSAPTENTEAFF
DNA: TGCAGTGCTCCGACAGAGAACACTGAAGCTTTCTTT

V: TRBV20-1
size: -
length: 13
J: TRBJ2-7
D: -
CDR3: CSARQEPSYEQYF
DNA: TGCAGTGCTAGACAGGAACCCTCCTACGAGCAGTACTTC

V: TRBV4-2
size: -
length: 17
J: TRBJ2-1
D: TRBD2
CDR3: CASSQDWGTSGRTYSIF
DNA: TGTGCCAGCAGCCAAGATTGGGGGACTAGCGGGAGAACCTATTCTATCTTC

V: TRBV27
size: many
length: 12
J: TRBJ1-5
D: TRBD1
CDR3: CASAAGGTPQHF
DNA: TGTGCCAGCGCCGCAGGGGGAACGCCCCAGCATTTT

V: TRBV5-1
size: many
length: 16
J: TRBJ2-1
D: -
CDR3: CASSVDVGGPPNEQFF
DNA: TGCGCCAGCAGCGTCGACGTTGGGGGTCCCCCCAATGAGCAGTTCTTC

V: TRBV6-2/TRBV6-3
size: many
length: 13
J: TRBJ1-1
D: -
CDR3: CASKTGSIPEAFF
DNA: TGTGCCAGTAAAACAGGGAGTATTCCTGAAGCTTTCTTT

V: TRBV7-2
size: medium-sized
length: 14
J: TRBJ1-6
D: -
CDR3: CASSPQGADSPLHF
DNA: TGTGCCAGCAGCCCTCAGGGTGCGGATTCACCCCTCCACTTT

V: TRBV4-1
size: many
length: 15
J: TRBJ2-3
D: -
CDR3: CASSQDVTGTDTQYF
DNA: TGCGCCAGCAGCCAAGATGTCACAGGGACAGATACGCAGTATTTT

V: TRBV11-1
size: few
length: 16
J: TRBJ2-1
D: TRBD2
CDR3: CASSLAPGLVDNEQFF
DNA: TGTGCCAGCAGCTTAGCGCCGGGACTAGTAGACAATGAGCAGTTCTTC

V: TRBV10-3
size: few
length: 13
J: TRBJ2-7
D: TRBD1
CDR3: CAIAGTGVYEQYF
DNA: TGTGCCATCGCTGGGACAGGGGTTTACGAGCAGTACTTC

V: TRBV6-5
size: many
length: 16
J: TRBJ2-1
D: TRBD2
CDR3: CASRKGLAGVYNEQFF
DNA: TGTGCCAGCAGAAAGGGACTAGCGGGAGTCTACAATGAGCAGTTCTTC

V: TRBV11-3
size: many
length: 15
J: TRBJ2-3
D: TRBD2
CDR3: CASASHGGGTDTQYF
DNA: TGTGCCAGCGCATCCCATGGGGGGGGCACAGATACGCAGTATTTT

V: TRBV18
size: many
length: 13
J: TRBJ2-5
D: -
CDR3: CASSVDQTETQYF
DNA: TGTGCCAGCTCCGTGGACCAGACGGAGACCCAGTACTTC

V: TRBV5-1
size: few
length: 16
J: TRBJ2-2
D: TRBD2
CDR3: CASSWTGLMNTGELFF
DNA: TGCGCCAGCAGCTGGACGGGACTAATGAACACCGGGGAGCTGTTTTTT

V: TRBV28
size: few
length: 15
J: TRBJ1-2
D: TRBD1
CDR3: CASSLTGTANYGYTF
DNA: TGTGCCAGCAGTTTGACAGGGACCGCGAACTATGGCTACACCTTC

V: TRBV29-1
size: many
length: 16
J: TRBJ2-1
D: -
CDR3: CSVGGQGGLSYNEQFF
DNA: TGCAGCGTTGGGGGCCAGGGTGGTCTCTCCTACAATGAGCAGTTCTTC

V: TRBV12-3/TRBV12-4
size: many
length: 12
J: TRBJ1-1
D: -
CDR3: CASRSHRAEAFF
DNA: TGTGCCAGCAGGTCCCACCGGGCCGAAGCTTTCTTT

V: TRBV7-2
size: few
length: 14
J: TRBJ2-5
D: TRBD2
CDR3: CASSMGSGSKTQYF
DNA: TGTGCCAGCAGCATGGGGAGCGGGAGTAAGACCCAGTACTTC

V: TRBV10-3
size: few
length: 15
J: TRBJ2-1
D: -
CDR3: CAISEFGSSYNEQFF
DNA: TGTGCCATCAGTGAGTTTGGGAGCTCCTACAATGAGCAGTTCTTC

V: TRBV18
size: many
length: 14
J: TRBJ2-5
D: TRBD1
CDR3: CASSPKTGEETQYF
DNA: TGTGCCAGCTCACCGAAGACAGGGGAAGAGACCCAGTACTTC

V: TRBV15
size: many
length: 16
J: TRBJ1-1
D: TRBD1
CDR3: CATSNPGQGMNTEAFF
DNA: TGTGCCACCAGCAATCCGGGACAGGGTATGAACACTGAAGCTTTCTTT

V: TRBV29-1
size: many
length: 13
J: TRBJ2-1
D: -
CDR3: CSVQEWDGDEQFF
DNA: TGCAGCGTTCAGGAATGGGATGGGGATGAGCAGTTCTTC

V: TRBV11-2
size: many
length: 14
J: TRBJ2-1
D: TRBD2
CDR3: CASSRASGYNEQFF
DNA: TGTGCCAGCAGCCGGGCTAGCGGGTACAATGAGCAGTTCTTC

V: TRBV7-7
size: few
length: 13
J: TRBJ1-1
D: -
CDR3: CASSLTGNTEAFF
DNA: TGTGCTAGCAGCCTGACAGGGAACACTGAAGCTTTCTTT

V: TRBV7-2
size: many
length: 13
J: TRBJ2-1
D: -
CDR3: CASSGTSNNEQFF
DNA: TGTGCCAGCAGCGGGACTTCTAACAATGAGCAGTTCTTC

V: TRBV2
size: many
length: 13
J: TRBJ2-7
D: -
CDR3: CASSRAPEGKQYF
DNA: TGTGCCAGCAGTCGGGCCCCCGAGGGGAAGCAGTACTTC

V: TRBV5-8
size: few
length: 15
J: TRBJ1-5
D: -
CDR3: CASSSRDGENQPQHF
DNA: TGTGCCAGCAGCTCCCGGGACGGAGAAAATCAGCCCCAGCATTTT

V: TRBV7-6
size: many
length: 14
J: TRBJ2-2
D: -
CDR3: CASSLARYTGELFF
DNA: TGTGCCAGCAGCTTAGCGCGGTACACCGGGGAGCTGTTTTTT

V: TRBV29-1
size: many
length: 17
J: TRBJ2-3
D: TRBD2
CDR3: CSVEDPGLAGATDTQYF
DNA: TGCAGCGTTGAAGATCCCGGACTAGCGGGAGCGACAGATACGCAGTATTTT

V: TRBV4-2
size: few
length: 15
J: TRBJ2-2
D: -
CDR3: CASSQDLGPTGELFF
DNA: TGTGCCAGCAGCCAAGATCTGGGCCCCACCGGGGAGCTGTTTTTT

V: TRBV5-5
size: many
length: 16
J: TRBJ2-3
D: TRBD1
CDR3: CASSLQGPPSTDTQYF
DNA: TGTGCCAGCAGCTTACAGGGGCCTCCGAGTACAGATACGCAGTATTTT

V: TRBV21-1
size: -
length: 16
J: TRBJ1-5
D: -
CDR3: CASSSAGQDSNQPQHF
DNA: TGTGCCAGCAGCAGCGCGGGACAGGATAGCAATCAGCCCCAGCATTTT